This T cell receptor beta chain comes out of a study of blood T cell repertoires in COVID-19. Study as a whole: Sites in the United States, Italy and Spain provided acute and convalescent COVID-19 samples. PBMCs, B-cell-depleted T cells, or T cells provided the cDNA or gDNA that made up the material.

V was clipped by 5 bases and J by 0 bases; unmatched bases: 0. Germline V gene sequence: CDR1 GTSNPN, CDR2 SVGIG (reference sequence). The CDR3 totals 13 residues. Source study methods: Counts of nucleated cells, estimated from reference gene primer amplification, were obtained. The repertoire was sequenced with immunoSEQ multiplex PCR; TCRdb's copy has only in-frame clones and lacks some. That table is the source of V, J and clone size, and D and trimming were worked out from the DNA. The profile shows around 140,000 clones, 70% to 90% of them singletons. The genes are TRBV30 and TRBJ1-5; 8 nucleotides line up with TRBD1. The TCR was taken from a human donor with acute or convalescent COVID-19. The donor label of this sample is uncertain. Material for sequencing was peripheral blood. CDR3 sequence (DNA): TGTGCCTGGGACAGGGGTAGCAATCAGCCCCAGCATTTT. It encodes CAWDRGSNQPQHF.